Here is one T cell receptor beta chain with its context. What this receptor recognizes is not known. The record has no base qualities; no much larger clone is one base away. Using the deep immunoSEQ assay, TCR CDR3 regions were amplified from genomic DNA by multiplex PCR. Genomic DNA extracted from each cell subset was distributed evenly over all wells of several immunoSEQ 96-well plates, and each plate served as one replicate. Each replicate PCR for sorted subsets received around 0.2 ug genomic DNA, equal to about 30,000 T cell genomes. Purified libraries were measured with a Qubit 3.0 fluorometer, size-checked on a Bioanalyzer 2100, and measured again with the KAPA Library Quantification kit. Each immunoSEQ 96-well plate was sequenced on its own single-read 150-cycle Illumina NextSeq 550 flow cell. Per the original workflow: The immunoSEQ output contained only junctional sequences without quality scores, so filtering could not match that applied to full-length reads. To assign V/J genes and CDR3, sequences were annotated against IMGT germline references using PyIR, a Python wrapper for IgBLAST v1.9. Reads with weak V/J assignments (E-value above 1e-6), missing CDR3, stop codons, out-of-frame junctions, or ambiguous translated residues were removed. V3J clonotypes were defined as sequences sharing the same inferred V gene, J gene, and CDR3 amino acid sequence. Percentage overlap between repertoires was calculated by dividing the number of shared unique clonotypes by the size of the smaller repertoire. Repertoire richness was assessed with RTK rarefaction, the Chao1 estimator, and Recon v2.1 estimates of unobserved clonotypes. OLGA was used to compute generation probabilities for all TCRbeta clonotypes that the gDNA method yielded from a handful of donors. Held by TCRdb, this immuneACCESS table contains in-frame sequences only and omits some clones. Under half of the omission traces to an unresolved V gene where checked; the cause of the rest is unknown. D and trimming come from the DNA, and the V and J calls and clone size come from that table. The sample includes roughly 1,800,000 clones, with just under 95% observed a single time. The ten largest clones represent around 1% of the sample.

CD8 naive samples were CD45RO-negative cells positively selected for CCR7, giving a CD45RA+CCR7+ population that excluded TemRA cells. The donors were healthy, HIV-negative adults who had no recently reported acute infections or vaccinations. Every donor was a Caucasian adult residing in Nashville, Tennessee, USA. After blood collection by leukapheresis, PBMCs were isolated using Ficoll-Histopaque density gradient centrifugation and then cryopreserved in the vapor phase of liquid nitrogen. Analytical flow cytometry was used to check the purity and quantity of every magnetically sorted T cell population. Each sorted fraction had its genomic DNA isolated and then quantified by UV absorbance on a Nanodrop 2000c. Trimming at the junction amounts to 0 bases on V and 7 bases on J, and the germline ends lie 9 bases apart. From its cysteine to its phenylalanine, the CDR3 spans 13 amino acids. This entry keeps only the CDR3 DNA: 39 bases, framed from base 1. The germline V gene sets CDR1 to MGHRA and CDR2 to YSYEKL.

This sample was taken from a study of shared clonotypes between healthy human individuals (dated by TCRdb to 2019 to 2021). Describing the broader study: The cohort included three men and a couple of women between 18 and 49 years of age. Leukapheresis yielded between about 0.85 and 10 billion PBMCs per donor. Libraries were prepared and TCR repertoires were sequenced by different laboratories using diverse techniques, in order to increase sequencing depth and limit assay-specific biases. For each donor, CD4 naive and CD4 memory were each given three plates, CD8 naive was given two plates, and CD8 memory was given one plate. To estimate repertoire size and how much clonotype sharing occurs between individuals, the study deeply sequenced the blood TCR repertoires of about five healthy adults.

Paper-wide results and their limitations: Pairwise subsampling led to the expectation that sequencing depth would affect the degree of clonotype sharing among donors. About 4.5% of naive CD4, 3.5% of naive CD8, 2.3% of memory CD4, and 0.4% of memory CD8 clonotypes were shared across several donors. Sampling was limited to blood, and TCR repertoires in tissue likely differ from TCR repertoires in blood. Because the study included a small number of donors, the genetic and exposure-history diversity represented was limited. Estimated clonotype richness was generally larger for naive than for memory subsets. Incomplete sequencing was indicated by rarefaction of sorted-subset datasets, despite the large sequencing depth. Compared with non-shared clonotypes, clonotypes shared by all four sorted-subset donors had higher generation probabilities.

This TCR derives from a man aged 18-30 years in good health. Sequenced sample: naive CD8+ T cells sorted from blood. The label giving this sample's cell subset or site can be read as: CD45RA+CCR7+. Rearrangement joined TRBV4-1 to TRBJ1-1; the D segment could be TRBD1, given 5 matching bases. The CDR3 protein: CASSQESGLEAFF. The nucleotide sequence is given as TGCGCCAGCAGCCAAGAATCGGGGCTTGAAGCTTTCTTT.